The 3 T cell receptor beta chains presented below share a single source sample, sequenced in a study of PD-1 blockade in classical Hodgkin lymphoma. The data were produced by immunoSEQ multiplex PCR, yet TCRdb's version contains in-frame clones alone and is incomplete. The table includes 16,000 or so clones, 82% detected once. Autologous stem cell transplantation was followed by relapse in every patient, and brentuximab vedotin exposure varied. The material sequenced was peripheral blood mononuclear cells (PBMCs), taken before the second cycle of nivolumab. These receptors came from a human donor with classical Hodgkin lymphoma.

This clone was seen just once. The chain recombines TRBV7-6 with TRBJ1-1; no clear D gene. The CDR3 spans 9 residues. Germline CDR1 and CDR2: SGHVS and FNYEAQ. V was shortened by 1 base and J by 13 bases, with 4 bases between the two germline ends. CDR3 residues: CASSLGDFF. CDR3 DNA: TGTGCCAGCAGCTTAGGAGATTTCTTT.

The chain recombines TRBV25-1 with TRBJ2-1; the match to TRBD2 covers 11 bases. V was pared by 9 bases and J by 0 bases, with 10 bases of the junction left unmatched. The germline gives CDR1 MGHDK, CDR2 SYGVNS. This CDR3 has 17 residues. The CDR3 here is CASRPTSGKSSYNEQFF. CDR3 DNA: TGTGCCAGTAGGCCGACTAGCGGGAAGAGCTCCTACAATGAGCAGTTCTTC.

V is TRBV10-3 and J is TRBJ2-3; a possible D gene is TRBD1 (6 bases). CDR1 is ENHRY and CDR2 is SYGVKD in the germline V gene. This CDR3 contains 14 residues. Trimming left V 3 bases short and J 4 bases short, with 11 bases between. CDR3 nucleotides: TGTGCCATCAGTGAAAGGGGGAGCGCAGATACGCAGTATTTT. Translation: CAISERGSADTQYF.